The T cell receptor (beta chain) under discussion was sequenced for a study of blood T cell repertoires in COVID-19. For the study at large: The United States, Italy and Spain provided the acute and convalescent COVID-19 samples. PBMCs, B-cell-depleted T cells, or T cells provided the cDNA or gDNA that made up the material.

The CDR3 extends over 12 amino acids. Germline loops: CDR1 KGHDR, CDR2 SFDVKD. Trimming removed 5 bases from V and 4 bases from J, with 7 bases in between. Authors' data handling: Amplification of reference gene primers was used by the study to estimate nucleated cell counts. Profiling relied on immunoSEQ multiplex PCR, and the TCRdb table lists in-frame clones only, not all of them. The V and J calls and the clone size are those of that table, but D and trimming were determined from the DNA. This table has 95,000 to 150,000 clones, about 80% appearing once. The V call is TRBV24-1, the J call TRBJ1-2; D uncertain. Input material: peripheral blood. The receptor was derived from a man in his forties with active or convalescent COVID-19. CDR3 amino acids: CATSGGGYGYTF. In DNA form, the CDR3 reads TGTGCCACCAGTGGGGGAGGCTATGGCTACACCTTC.